The clone carrying this T cell receptor (beta chain) has a count of ten or more. Antigen: not known. From about 19-30 mg of unsorted bulk tissue, DNA and RNA were co-extracted together. V shed 0 bases and J 2 bases; nucleotides not matched to a gene: 8. The CDR3 runs 17 residues. The data stem from a study of tumor-infiltrating lymphocytes in primary liver carcinoma. The study, taken as a whole, reports: Tumors reached a significantly greater top-250-clone fraction than blood did (p = 0.039).

cDNA specific to TCR beta was made from approximately 0.55 ug of total RNA, with a constant-region primer employed for priming. Three-round nested multiplex PCR performed with slightly modified ARM-PCR produced the TCR beta libraries. The first two PCR rounds used TRBV1-TRBV30 primers with a Cbeta primer, nine to ten cycles each. TCRdb reprocessed the multiplex PCR reads via MiXCR and lists one record per CDR3 protein. Here the sample spans roughly 200,000 distinct CDR3 sequences, approximately 86% being singletons. The genes are TRBV12-3 or TRBV12-4 and TRBJ1-2, with 8 bases matching TRBD1. The sample was tumor tissue from primary liver carcinoma. The clonotype was recovered from a man aged 35-49 years with primary liver carcinoma and hepatitis B virus infection. In DNA form, the CDR3 reads TGTGCCAGCAGTTTAGCTTCGACAGGGGCCGAGAACTATGGCTACACCTTC. It yields the protein CASSLASTGAENYGYTF.